This T cell receptor beta chain is drawn from a study of T cell responses to AZD1222 COVID-19 vaccine. The data were produced by immunoSEQ multiplex PCR, yet TCRdb's version contains in-frame clones alone and is incomplete. The sample consists of roughly 190,000 clones, around 90% of them appearing once. As to this clone: Its antigen is unknown.

The study's findings and limits: Receipt of two AZD1222 doses was followed by a rise in Spike-specific TCR breadth and depth.

The sequencing used peripheral blood, collected on day 0 of AZD1222 vaccination. The TCR was taken from an adult in good health.

CDR3 residues: CASSPPASGGWSYNEQFF. Here the CDR3 DNA reads TGTGCCAGCTCACCACCGGCTAGCGGGGGTTGGTCCTACAATGAGCAGTTCTTC. This sequence joins TRBV18 and TRBJ2-1; TRBD2 matches 10 bases. V gave up 0 bases and J gave up 1 base; unmatched junction bases: 6. The CDR3 consists of 18 residues. Germline lookup yields CDR1 KGHSH and CDR2 LQKENI.